Shown below are 10 T cell receptor beta chains from a single sample sequenced in a study of chemoradiotherapy in HPV16-positive cancers. Sequenced by immunoSEQ multiplex PCR; TCRdb stores in-frame clones only, minus some. This table has about 5,900 clones, more than 60% appearing once. The sample in question was tumor tissue, obtained from a patient who underwent chemoradiotherapy. These receptors all stem from a human donor with HPV-associated anogenital cancer.

V gene TRBV9 combines with J gene TRBJ1-3, with D maybe TRBD1 (5 bases). The V and J ends lost 0 bases and 2 bases respectively, with 9 bases between them. Germline V gene lookup returns CDR1 SGDLS and CDR2 YYNGEE. The CDR3 is made up of 15 amino acids. In DNA form, the CDR3 reads TGTGCCAGCAGCGTAGGAGGGACGGCTGGAAACACCATATATTTT. This encodes CASSVGGTAGNTIYF. Combining the CDR3 with reference TRBV9 and TRBJ1-3 gives the whole variable domain DSGVTQTPKHLITATGQRVTLRCSPRSGDLSVYWYQQSLDQGLQFLIQYYNGEERAKGNILERFSAQQFPDLHSELNLSSLELGDSALYFCASSVGGTAGNTIYFGEGSWLTVV.

This chain connects TRBV6-6 to TRBJ1-3, with D possibly being TRBD1 (6 bases). CDR1 and CDR2 (germline): MNHNY, SVGAGI (reference sequence). The germline V and J ends were trimmed by 5 bases and 2 bases, with 16 bases remaining between them. The CDR3 length is 16 residues. The CDR3 loop reads CASSAGATAAGNTIYF. CDR3 DNA: TGTGCCAGCAGTGCGGGGGCGACAGCAGCTGGAAACACCATATATTTT.

The chain uses TRBV5-1 and TRBJ2-1; 8 bases match TRBD1. CDR1 SGHRS and CDR2 YFSETQ come from the germline V gene. This CDR3 region has 14 residues. With 0 bases clipped from V and 4 bases from J, the junction kept 0 bases outside the gene matches. The DNA of the CDR3 is TGCGCCAGCAGCTTGGGGGACAGGTACAATGAGCAGTTCTTC. This encodes CASSLGDRYNEQFF.

V usage is TRBV28 and J usage is TRBJ1-1; D is undetermined. The CDR3 has 11 residues. V was pared by 1 base and J by 4 bases, with 1 base between. From germline, CDR1 is MDHEN and CDR2 SYDVKM. CDR3 in DNA: TGTGCCAGCAGTTTATCCACTGAAGCTTTCTTT. Amino acid sequence: CASSLSTEAFF.

This clone was recorded a few times. The CDR3 coding sequence is TGTGCCAGCAGTGGCGCGACAGGGGGCGATGGCTACACCTTC. This codes for CASSGATGGDGYTF. V usage is TRBV2 and J usage is TRBJ1-2; 10 bases agree with TRBD1. CDR1 SNHLY and CDR2 FYNNEI come from the germline V gene. The CDR3 is 14 amino acids. V shed 4 bases and J 6 bases; nucleotides not matched to a gene: 5.

V usage is TRBV11-1 and J usage is TRBJ2-2, with D hard to call. The V gene lost 3 bases and the J gene lost 2 bases, with 7 bases spanning the gap. This CDR3 has 14 amino acids. The V gene's germline CDR1 is SGHAT and CDR2 FQDESV (reference sequence). The CDR3: CASSFFPNTGELFF. CDR3 in DNA: TGTGCCAGCAGCTTCTTTCCCAACACCGGGGAGCTGTTTTTT. Supplemented by reference TRBV11-1 and TRBJ2-2, the full variable domain reads EAEVAQSPRYKITEKSQAVAFWCDPISGHATLYWYRQILGQGPELLVQFQDESVVDDSQLPKDRFSAERLKGVDSTLKIQPAELGDSAMYLCASSFFPNTGELFFGEGSRLTVL.

The V and J genes are TRBV4-1 and TRBJ1-1; 8 nucleotides line up with TRBD1. The V and J ends lost 5 bases and 0 bases, in that order; junction bases with no gene match: 8. The germline V gene has CDR1 MGHRA and CDR2 YSYEKL. The CDR3 covers 16 residues. For the CDR3, the DNA is TGCGCCAGCAGCTCAGGACAGGGAGGAATGAACACTGAAGCTTTCTTT. It specifies CASSSGQGGMNTEAFF.

This chain links TRBV18 with TRBJ2-7; 12 positions match TRBD2. CDR3 length equals 16 residues. The junction had 7 bases not matched to a gene; V was cut back by 6 bases and J by 1 base. Germline loops: CDR1 KGHSH, CDR2 LQKENI. The DNA for the CDR3 is TGTGCCAGCTCGTCCGCCGGGACTAGCGGGTCCTACGAGCAGTACTTC. It specifies CASSSAGTSGSYEQYF.

This rearrangement joins TRBV7-2 to TRBJ1-1, with unresolved D. The germline V gene has CDR1 SGHTA and CDR2 FQGNSA. The germline V and J ends were trimmed by 5 bases and 2 bases, with 12 bases remaining between them. This CDR3 is 14 amino acids long. In DNA, the CDR3 is TGTGCCAGCAGCCTATCGGCAGTAAACACTGAAGCTTTCTTT. Amino acids: CASSLSAVNTEAFF.

V is TRBV6-5 and J is TRBJ2-3; 10 bases match TRBD2. The CDR3 is 16 residues long. Per germline, CDR1 MNHEY and CDR2 SVGAGI. J gave up 1 base and V 2 bases, and 3 bases lay outside the gene matches. As DNA, the CDR3 is TGTGCCAGCAGTTACACACTAGCGGGGCGCACAGATACGCAGTATTTT. Translated, it gives CASSYTLAGRTDTQYF.